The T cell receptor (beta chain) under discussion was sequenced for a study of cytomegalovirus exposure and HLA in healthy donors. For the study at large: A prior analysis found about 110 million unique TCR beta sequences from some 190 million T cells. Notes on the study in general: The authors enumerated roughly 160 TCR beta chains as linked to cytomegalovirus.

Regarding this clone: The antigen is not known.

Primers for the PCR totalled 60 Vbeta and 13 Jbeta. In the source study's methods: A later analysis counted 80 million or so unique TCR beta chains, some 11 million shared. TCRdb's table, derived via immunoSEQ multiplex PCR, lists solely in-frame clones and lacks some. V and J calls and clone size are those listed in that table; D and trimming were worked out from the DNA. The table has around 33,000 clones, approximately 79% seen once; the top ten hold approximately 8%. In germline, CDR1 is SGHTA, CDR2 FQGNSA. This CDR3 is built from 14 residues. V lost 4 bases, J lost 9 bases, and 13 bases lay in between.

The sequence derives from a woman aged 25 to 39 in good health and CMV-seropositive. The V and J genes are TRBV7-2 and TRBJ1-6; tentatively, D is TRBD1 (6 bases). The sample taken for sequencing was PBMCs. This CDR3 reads CASSYRQEFSPLHF. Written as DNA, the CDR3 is TGTGCCAGCAGCTATCGACAGGAATTTTCACCCCTCCACTTT.